Listed below are T cell receptor beta chains from one sample, sequenced in a study of blood T cells in healthy people across ages. TCRdb fed the 5' RACE reads into MiXCR, producing one record per CDR3 protein. The sample lists approximately 1.5 million distinct CDR3 sequences; 34% were seen once. The sample taken for sequencing was blood. All receptors come from a woman under 40 in good health. CDR3s include the opening cysteine and the closing phenylalanine or tryptophan. The D gene is left open where the match is weak. Clone size is shown for a subset of rows, as once, few, many or a class of expanded clone.

CDR3 DNA,CDR3 protein,V gene,D gene,clone size,J gene
TGTGCCAGCAATGTCCGGAGCTCCTACGAGCAGTACTTC,CASNVRSSYEQYF,TRBV2,NA,NA,TRBJ2-7
TGCAGCGTTGACCTAAGCACAGGCCATGGCTATGGCTACACCTTC,CSVDLSTGHGYGYTF,TRBV29-1,NA,few,TRBJ1-2
TGTGCCAGCAGATCCGGACAGGGGAACACTGAAGCTTTCTTT,CASRSGQGNTEAFF,TRBV6-5,TRBD1,NA,TRBJ1-1
TGTGCCAGCTCACCACTTCAGAGGACTGAAGCTTTCTTT,CASSPLQRTEAFF,TRBV18,NA,NA,TRBJ1-1
TGCAGTGCTCGACTAGCGGGGACAGGAGAGACCCAGTACTTC,CSARLAGTGETQYF,TRBV20-1,TRBD2,many,TRBJ2-5
TGCGCCAGCAGCCGAGGCAGGGAAATTGAGACCCAGTACTTC,CASSRGREIETQYF,TRBV4-1,NA,NA,TRBJ2-5
TGTGCCAGCAGCTTGGACGGCGGCGGTAGGGACAGGGGGAACTATGGCTACACCTTC,CASSLDGGGRDRGNYGYTF,TRBV5-4,TRBD1,few,TRBJ1-2
TGTGCCAGCAGCCGCTCCGGGACGCCGGGATGGACCCAGTACTTC,CASSRSGTPGWTQYF,TRBV12-3/TRBV12-4,NA,NA,TRBJ2-5
TGTGCCAGCAGTCGTGGGGGACTAGCGGGGGCCGCCTACGAGCAGTACTTC,CASSRGGLAGAAYEQYF,TRBV6-5,TRBD2,NA,TRBJ2-7
TGCAGTGCTAGGTCCAGCCAAGAGACCCAGTACTTC,CSARSSQETQYF,TRBV20-1,NA,NA,TRBJ2-5
TGCGCCAGCAGCTTAGGGACGTACTTCCAAGAGACCCAGTACTTC,CASSLGTYFQETQYF,TRBV5-1,NA,few,TRBJ2-5
TGTGCCAGCAGCCCGGACAGGGGGTCCATTGCCTATAATTCACCCCTCCACTTT,CASSPDRGSIAYNSPLHF,TRBV27,TRBD1,NA,TRBJ1-6
TGCGCCAGCAGCTTATTGGTGAACACAGATACGCAGTATTTT,CASSLLVNTDTQYF,TRBV5-1,NA,NA,TRBJ2-3
TGTGCCAGCAGTGAATCGCTAGCGGGAGTAACGGGGGAGCTGTTTTTT,CASSESLAGVTGELFF,TRBV2,TRBD2,once,TRBJ2-2
TGCGCCAGCAGGAGGCTGTGGACTACTCTACGATGGCAGTACTTC,CASRRLWTTLRWQYF,TRBV5-1,NA,NA,TRBJ2-7
TGTGCCAGCCATAGGGGCCTTTCTTACAATGAGCAGTTCTTC,CASHRGLSYNEQFF,TRBV6-1,NA,many,TRBJ2-1